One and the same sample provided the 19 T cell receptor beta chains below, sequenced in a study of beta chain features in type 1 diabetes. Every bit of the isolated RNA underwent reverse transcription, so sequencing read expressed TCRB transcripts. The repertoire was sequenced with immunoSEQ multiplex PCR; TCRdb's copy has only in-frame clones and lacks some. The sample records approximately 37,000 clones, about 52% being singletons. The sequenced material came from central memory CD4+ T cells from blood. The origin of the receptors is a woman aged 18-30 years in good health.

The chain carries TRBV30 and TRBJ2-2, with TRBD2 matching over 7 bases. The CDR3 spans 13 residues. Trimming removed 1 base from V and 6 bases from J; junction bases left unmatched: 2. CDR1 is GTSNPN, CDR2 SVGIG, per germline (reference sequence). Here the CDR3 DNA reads TGTGCCTGGAGTGCGGGGAGGGCCGGGGAGCTGTTTTTT. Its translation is CAWSAGRAGELFF.

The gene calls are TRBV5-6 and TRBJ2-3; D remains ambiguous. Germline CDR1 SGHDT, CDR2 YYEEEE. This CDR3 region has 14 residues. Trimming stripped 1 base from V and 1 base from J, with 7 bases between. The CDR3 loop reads CASSLSGGTDTQYF. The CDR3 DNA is TGTGCCAGCAGCTTGTCCGGAGGCACAGATACGCAGTATTTT.

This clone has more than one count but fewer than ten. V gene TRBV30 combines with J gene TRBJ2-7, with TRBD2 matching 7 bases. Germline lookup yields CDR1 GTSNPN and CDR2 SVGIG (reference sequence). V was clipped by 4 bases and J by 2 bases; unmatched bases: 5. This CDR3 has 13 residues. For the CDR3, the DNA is TGTGCCTGGACTTCTAGCGGACCCTACGAGCAGTACTTC. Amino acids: CAWTSSGPYEQYF. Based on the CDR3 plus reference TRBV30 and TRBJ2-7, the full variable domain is SQTIHQWPATLVQPVGSPLSLECTVEGTSNPNLYWYRQAAGRGLQLLFYSVGIGQISSEVPQNLSASRPQDRQFILSSKKLLLSDSGFYLCAWTSSGPYEQYFGPGTRLTVT.

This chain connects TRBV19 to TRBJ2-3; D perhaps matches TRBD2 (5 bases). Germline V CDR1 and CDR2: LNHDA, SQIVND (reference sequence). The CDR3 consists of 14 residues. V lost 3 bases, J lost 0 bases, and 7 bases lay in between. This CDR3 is CASSISGSTDTQYF. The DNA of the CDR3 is TGTGCCAGTAGTATTTCGGGGAGCACAGATACGCAGTATTTT.

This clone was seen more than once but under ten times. The CDR3 coding sequence is TGTGCCAGTAGTATGAGCATAATCAACAATCAGCCCCAGCATTTT. Its protein is CASSMSIINNQPQHF. The rearrangement joins TRBV19 to TRBJ1-5; D uncertain. The germline V gene has CDR1 LNHDA and CDR2 SQIVND (reference sequence). The CDR3 has 15 amino acids. V was shortened by 3 bases and J by 3 bases, with 12 bases between the two germline ends.

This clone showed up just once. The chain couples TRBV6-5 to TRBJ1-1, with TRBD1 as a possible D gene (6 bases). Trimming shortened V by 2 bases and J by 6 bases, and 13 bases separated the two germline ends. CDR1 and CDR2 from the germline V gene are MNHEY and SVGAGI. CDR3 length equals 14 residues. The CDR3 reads CASSYQGGGAEAFF. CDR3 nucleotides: TGTGCCAGCAGTTACCAAGGAGGGGGGGCTGAAGCTTTCTTT.

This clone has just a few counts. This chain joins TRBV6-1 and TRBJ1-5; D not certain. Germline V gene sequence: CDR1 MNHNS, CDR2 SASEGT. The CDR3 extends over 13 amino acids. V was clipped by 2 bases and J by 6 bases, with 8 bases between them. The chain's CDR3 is CASSELGSQPQHF. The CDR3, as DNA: TGTGCCAGCAGTGAACTGGGGAGTCAGCCCCAGCATTTT.

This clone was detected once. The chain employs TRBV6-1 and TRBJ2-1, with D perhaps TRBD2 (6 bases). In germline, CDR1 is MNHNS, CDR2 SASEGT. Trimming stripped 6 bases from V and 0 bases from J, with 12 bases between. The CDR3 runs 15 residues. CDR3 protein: CASRERGSSYNEQFF. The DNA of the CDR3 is TGTGCCAGCAGAGAACGGGGGAGCTCCTACAATGAGCAGTTCTTC.

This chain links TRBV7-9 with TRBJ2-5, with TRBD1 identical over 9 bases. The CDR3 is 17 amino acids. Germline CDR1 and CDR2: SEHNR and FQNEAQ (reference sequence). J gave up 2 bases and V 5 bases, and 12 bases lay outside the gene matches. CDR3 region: CASSPGGTGLAQETQYF. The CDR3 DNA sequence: TGTGCCAGCAGCCCAGGAGGGACAGGGTTGGCACAAGAGACCCAGTACTTC.

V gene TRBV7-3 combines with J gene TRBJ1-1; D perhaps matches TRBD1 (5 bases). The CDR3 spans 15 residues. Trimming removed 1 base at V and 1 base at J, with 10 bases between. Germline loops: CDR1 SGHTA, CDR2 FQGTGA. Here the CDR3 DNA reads TGTGCCAGCAGCTTAAATGGACACGGGAACACTGAAGCTTTCTTT. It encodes CASSLNGHGNTEAFF.

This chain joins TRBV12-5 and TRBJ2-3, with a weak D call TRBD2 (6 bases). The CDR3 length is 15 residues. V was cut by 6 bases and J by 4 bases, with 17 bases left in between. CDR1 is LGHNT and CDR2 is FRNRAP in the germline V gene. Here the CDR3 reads CASGPDLGGADTQYF. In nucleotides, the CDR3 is TGTGCTAGTGGCCCCGATTTGGGAGGAGCAGATACGCAGTATTTT.

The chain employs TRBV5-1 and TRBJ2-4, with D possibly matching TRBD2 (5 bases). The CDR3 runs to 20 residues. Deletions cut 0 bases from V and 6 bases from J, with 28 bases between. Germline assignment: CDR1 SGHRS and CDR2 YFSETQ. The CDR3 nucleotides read TGCGCCAGCAGCTTGGCCATCTCACCATTGAGGGTGAGAGACTCAAACATTCAGTACTTC. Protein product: CASSLAISPLRVRDSNIQYF.

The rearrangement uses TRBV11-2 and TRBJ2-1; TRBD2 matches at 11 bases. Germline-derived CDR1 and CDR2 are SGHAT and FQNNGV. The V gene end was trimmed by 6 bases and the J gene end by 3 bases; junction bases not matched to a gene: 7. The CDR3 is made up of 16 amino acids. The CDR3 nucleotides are TGTGCCAGCAGGCCCGGGACTAGCGGATTCTACAATGAGCAGTTCTTC. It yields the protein CASRPGTSGFYNEQFF.

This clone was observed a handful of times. CDR3 amino acids: CASSQDKQGREKLFF. The CDR3 nucleotides are TGCGCCAGCAGCCAAGATAAACAGGGTAGGGAAAAACTGTTTTTT. This chain uses TRBV4-1 with TRBJ1-4, with D possibly TRBD1 on 6 matching bases. CDR3 length: 15 residues. The V and J ends lost 0 bases and 8 bases respectively, with 13 bases between them. From germline, CDR1 is MGHRA and CDR2 YSYEKL.

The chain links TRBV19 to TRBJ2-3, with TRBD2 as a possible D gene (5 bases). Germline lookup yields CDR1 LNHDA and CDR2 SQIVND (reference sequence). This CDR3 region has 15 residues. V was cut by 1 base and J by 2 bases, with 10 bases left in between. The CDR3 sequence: CASSIGTGFTDTQYF. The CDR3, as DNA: TGTGCCAGTAGTATAGGGACGGGATTCACAGATACGCAGTATTTT.

The CDR3 region is CASSILGGATNEKLFF. CDR3 nucleotides: TGTGCCAGTAGTATCCTCGGGGGAGCAACTAATGAAAAACTGTTTTTT. The V and J genes are TRBV19 and TRBJ1-4, with a weak D call TRBD1 (5 bases). The CDR3 sequence is 16 residues long. Germline V lookup: CDR1 LNHDA, CDR2 SQIVND (reference sequence). With 3 bases removed from V and 0 bases from J, the gap between germline ends came to 11 bases.

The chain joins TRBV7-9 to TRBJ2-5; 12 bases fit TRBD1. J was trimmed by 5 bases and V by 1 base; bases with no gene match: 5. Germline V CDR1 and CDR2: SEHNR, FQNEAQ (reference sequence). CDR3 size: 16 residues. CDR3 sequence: CASSLGDRGHRETQYF. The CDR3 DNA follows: TGTGCCAGCAGCTTAGGGGACAGGGGGCATCGGGAGACCCAGTACTTC. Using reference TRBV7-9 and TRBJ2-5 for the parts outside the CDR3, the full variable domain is DTGVSQNPRHKITKRGQNVTFRCDPISEHNRLYWYRQTLGQGPEFLTYFQNEAQLEKSRLLSDRFSAERPKGSFSTLEIQRTEQGDSAMYLCASSLGDRGHRETQYFGPGTRLLVL.

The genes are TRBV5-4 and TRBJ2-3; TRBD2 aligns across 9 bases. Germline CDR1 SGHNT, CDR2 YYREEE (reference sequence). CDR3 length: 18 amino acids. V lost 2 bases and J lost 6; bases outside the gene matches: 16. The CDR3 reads CASSFPSSGRKGSDTQYF. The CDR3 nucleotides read TGTGCCAGCAGCTTTCCGTCGAGCGGGAGGAAAGGCTCGGATACGCAGTATTTT.

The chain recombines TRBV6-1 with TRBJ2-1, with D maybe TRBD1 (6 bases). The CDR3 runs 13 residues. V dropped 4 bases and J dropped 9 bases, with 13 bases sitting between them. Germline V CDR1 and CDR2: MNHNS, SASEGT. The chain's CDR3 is CASSVGGIGEQFF. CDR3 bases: TGTGCCAGCAGTGTAGGGGGAATCGGTGAGCAGTTCTTC.